This T cell receptor beta chain comes out of a study of cytomegalovirus exposure and HLA in healthy donors. The repertoire was sequenced with immunoSEQ multiplex PCR; TCRdb's copy has only in-frame clones and lacks some. The sample records a few hundred thousand clones, 80% to 95% being singletons. The CDR3 loop spans 16 amino acids. The J segment lost 4 bases and the V segment lost 4 bases, leaving 11 bases of the junction unmatched. Germline V CDR1 and CDR2: SGDLS, YYNGEE. The sequenced sample was PBMCs. J is TRBJ2-5 and V is TRBV9; 9 bases match TRBD1. The origin of this receptor is a woman aged 30 to 39 in good health and CMV-seronegative. The CDR3: CASSPRTGGGLETQYF. In DNA form, the CDR3 reads TGTGCCAGCAGCCCCAGAACAGGGGGCGGTTTAGAGACCCAGTACTTC.